Following are 9 T cell receptor beta chains from one sample sequenced in a study of technical replicates of blood from four donors. Assay used: immunoSEQ multiplex PCR; TCRdb lists only in-frame clones, some missing. The sample lists 75,000 to 80,000 clones; 94% were seen once. The specimen sequenced was T cells isolated from PBMCs. The source is a human donor in good health.

The rearrangement uses TRBV27 and TRBJ1-2; 8 nucleotides agree with TRBD1. This CDR3 is 15 amino acids long. V lost 2 bases and J lost 4; bases outside the gene matches: 6. CDR1 is MNHEY, CDR2 SMNVEV, per germline (reference sequence). The CDR3 DNA reads TGTGCCAGCAGTTTAGGGGGACAGGAGGGCTATGGCTACACCTTC. This sequence encodes CASSLGGQEGYGYTF.

This chain joins TRBV11-3 and TRBJ2-7; the D gene is possibly TRBD1 (7 bases). V was clipped by 3 bases and J by 4 bases, with 19 bases between them. The CDR3 consists of 16 residues. Germline V gene data show CDR1 as SGHNT and CDR2 as YENEEA. CDR3 loop: CASSFKEGAIQYEQYF. The CDR3 DNA reads as TGTGCCAGCAGCTTTAAGGAGGGGGCGATTCAGTACGAGCAGTACTTC.

This chain uses TRBV12-2 with TRBJ2-3; the table names TRBD2, a call not compared with the DNA. TRBV12-2 is a recognized pseudogene. CDR3 size: 16 residues. The chain's CDR3 is CASRLTSGRGTDTQYF. DNA for the CDR3: TGTGCAAGTCGCCTAACCAGCGGGAGGGGCACAGATACGCAGTATTTT.

J is TRBJ2-1 and V is TRBV7-3; 9 nucleotides align to TRBD2. From germline, CDR1 is SGHTA and CDR2 FQGTGA. This CDR3 contains 16 residues. Trimming cost V 2 bases and J 7 bases; bases outside gene matches: 9. The CDR3 DNA is TGTGCCAGCAGCTTAGTAGCGGGAGCGGAATTTAATGAGCAGTTCTTC. This sequence encodes CASSLVAGAEFNEQFF.

The chain links TRBV2 to TRBJ1-5, with TRBD1 matching over 7 bases. V trimming: 4 bases; J trimming: 7 bases; junction bases outside the gene matches: 7. The CDR3 extends over 14 amino acids. The V gene's germline CDR1 is SNHLY and CDR2 FYNNEI. CDR3 DNA sequence: TGTGCCAGCAGTGCCGCGACAGGGCAACAGCCCCAGCATTTT. As protein: CASSAATGQQPQHF. Full variable domain (outside the CDR3, taken from reference TRBV2 and TRBJ1-5): EPEVTQTPSHQVTQMGQEVILRCVPISNHLYFYWYRQILGQKVEFLVSFYNNEISEKSEIFDDQFSVERPDGSNFTLKIRSTKLEDSAMYFCASSAATGQQPQHFGDGTRLSIL.

This chain connects TRBV5-1 to TRBJ1-1; 8 bases match TRBD1. In germline, CDR1 is SGHRS, CDR2 YFSETQ. V was pared by 7 bases and J by 0 bases, with 5 bases of the junction left unmatched. The CDR3 totals 14 residues. The CDR3 nucleotides read TGCGCCAGCGAGACAGGGGAGCTGAACACTGAAGCTTTCTTT. As protein: CASETGELNTEAFF. The full variable domain, its missing parts supplied by reference TRBV5-1 and TRBJ1-1, is KAGVTQTPRYLIKTRGQQVTLSCSPISGHRSVSWYQQTPGQGLQFLFEYFSETQRNKGNFPGRFSGRQFSNSRSEMNVSTLELGDSALYLCASETGELNTEAFFGQGTRLTVV.

V gene TRBV10-2 combines with J gene TRBJ1-1, with D perhaps matching TRBD1 (6 bases). CDR3 length: 11 residues. V was pared by 2 bases and J by 8 bases, with 6 bases between. Germline V gene data show CDR1 as WSHSY and CDR2 as SAAADI. The CDR3 sequence is CASSETGEAFF. In DNA, the CDR3 is TGCGCCAGCAGTGAGACAGGGGAAGCTTTCTTT.

This sequence joins TRBV27 and TRBJ2-7; D remains unclear. The CDR3 consists of 14 residues. CDR1 is MNHEY, CDR2 SMNVEV, per germline (reference sequence). Trimming left V 1 base short and J 3 bases short, with 10 bases between. CDR3 DNA: TGTGCCAGCAGTTTATTATCCAGTGGCTACGAGCAGTACTTC. This gives the protein CASSLLSSGYEQYF.

This chain uses TRBV9 with TRBJ2-3; 7 nucleotides align to TRBD2. The CDR3 consists of 15 residues. V shed 6 bases and J 6 bases; nucleotides not matched to a gene: 13. CDR1 is SGDLS, CDR2 YYNGEE, per germline. CDR3 nucleotide sequence: TGTGCCAGCACCCCGGGACTAAGCGGAATCGATACGCAGTATTTT. Protein sequence: CASTPGLSGIDTQYF.